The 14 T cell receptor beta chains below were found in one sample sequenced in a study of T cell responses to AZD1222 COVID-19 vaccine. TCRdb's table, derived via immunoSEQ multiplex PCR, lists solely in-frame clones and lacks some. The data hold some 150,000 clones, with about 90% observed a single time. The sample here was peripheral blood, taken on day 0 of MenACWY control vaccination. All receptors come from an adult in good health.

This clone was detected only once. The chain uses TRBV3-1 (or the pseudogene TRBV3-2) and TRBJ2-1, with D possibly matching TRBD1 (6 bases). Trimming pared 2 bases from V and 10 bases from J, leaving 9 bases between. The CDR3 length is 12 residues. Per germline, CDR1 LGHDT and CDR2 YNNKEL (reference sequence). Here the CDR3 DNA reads TGTGCCAGCAGCCAAAGGGGGAGCGAGCAGTTCTTC. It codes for CASSQRGSEQFF.

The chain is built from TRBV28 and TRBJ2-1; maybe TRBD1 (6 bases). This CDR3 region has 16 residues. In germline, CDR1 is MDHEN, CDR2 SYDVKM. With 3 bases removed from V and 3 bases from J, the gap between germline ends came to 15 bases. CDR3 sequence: CASSLNLDRIYNEQFF. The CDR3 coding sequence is TGTGCCAGCAGTTTGAACCTCGACAGGATCTACAATGAGCAGTTCTTC.

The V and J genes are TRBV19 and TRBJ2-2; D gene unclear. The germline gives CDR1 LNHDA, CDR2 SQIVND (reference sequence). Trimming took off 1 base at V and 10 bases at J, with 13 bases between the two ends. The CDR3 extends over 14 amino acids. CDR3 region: CASSIVGSRKELFF. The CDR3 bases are TGTGCCAGTAGTATAGTAGGTAGTCGGAAGGAGCTGTTTTTT. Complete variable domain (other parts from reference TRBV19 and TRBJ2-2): DGGITQSPKYLFRKEGQNVTLSCEQNLNHDAMYWYRQDPGQGLRLIYYSQIVNDFQKGDIAEGYSVSREKKESFPLTVTSAQKNPTAFYLCASSIVGSRKELFFGEGSRLTVL.

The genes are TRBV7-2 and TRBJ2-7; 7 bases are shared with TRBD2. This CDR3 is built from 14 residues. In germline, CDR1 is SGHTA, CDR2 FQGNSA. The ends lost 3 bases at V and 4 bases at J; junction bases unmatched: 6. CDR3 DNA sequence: TGTGCCAGCAGCTTCACGGGCGGGAGATACGAGCAGTACTTC. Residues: CASSFTGGRYEQYF.

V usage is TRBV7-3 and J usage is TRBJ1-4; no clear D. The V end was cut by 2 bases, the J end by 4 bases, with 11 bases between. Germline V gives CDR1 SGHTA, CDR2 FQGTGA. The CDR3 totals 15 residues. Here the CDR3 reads CASSLSGGDNEKLFF. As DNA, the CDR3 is TGTGCCAGCAGCTTATCCGGCGGGGATAATGAAAAACTGTTTTTT. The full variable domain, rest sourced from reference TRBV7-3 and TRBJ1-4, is GAGVSQTPSNKVTEKGKYVELRCDPISGHTALYWYRQSLGQGPEFLIYFQGTGAADDSGLPNDRFFAVRPEGSVSTLKIQRTERGDSAVYLCASSLSGGDNEKLFFGSGTQLSVL.

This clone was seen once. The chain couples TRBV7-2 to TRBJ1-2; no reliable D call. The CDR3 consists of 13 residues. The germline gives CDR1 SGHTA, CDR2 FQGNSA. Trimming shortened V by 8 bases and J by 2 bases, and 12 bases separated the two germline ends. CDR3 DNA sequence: TGTGCCAGCGGCACCCCGGCGAACTATGGCTACACCTTC. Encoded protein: CASGTPANYGYTF.

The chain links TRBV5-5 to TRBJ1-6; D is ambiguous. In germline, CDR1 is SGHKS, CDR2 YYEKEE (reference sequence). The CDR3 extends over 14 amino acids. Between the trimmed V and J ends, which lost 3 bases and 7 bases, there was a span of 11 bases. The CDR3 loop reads CASSWRGLNSPLHF. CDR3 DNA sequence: TGTGCCAGCAGCTGGAGAGGTCTGAATTCACCCCTCCACTTT.

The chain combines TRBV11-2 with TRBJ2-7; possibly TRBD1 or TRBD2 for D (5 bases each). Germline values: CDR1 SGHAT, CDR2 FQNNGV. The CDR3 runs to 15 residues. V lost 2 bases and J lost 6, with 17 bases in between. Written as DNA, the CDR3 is TGTGCCAGCAGCTTATCAAAGGGGCCGGGGAGCGAGCAGTACTTC. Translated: CASSLSKGPGSEQYF.

CDR3 DNA sequence: TGTGCCAGCAGCGGCGGACAGGGGGCGTCCTATAATTCACCCCTCCACTTT. This sequence encodes CASSGGQGASYNSPLHF. The rearrangement links TRBV5-5 to TRBJ1-6; TRBD1 agrees at 11 bases. Germline V lookup: CDR1 SGHKS, CDR2 YYEKEE (reference sequence). V shed 4 bases, J shed 1 base, and the junction held 4 bases outside the gene matches. This CDR3 region has 17 residues. Variable domain in full (rest from reference TRBV5-5 and TRBJ1-6): DAGVTQSPTHLIKTRGQQVTLRCSPISGHKSVSWYQQVLGQGPQFIFQYYEKEERGRGNFPDRFSARQFPNYSSELNVNALLLGDSALYLCASSGGQGASYNSPLHFGNGTRLTVT.

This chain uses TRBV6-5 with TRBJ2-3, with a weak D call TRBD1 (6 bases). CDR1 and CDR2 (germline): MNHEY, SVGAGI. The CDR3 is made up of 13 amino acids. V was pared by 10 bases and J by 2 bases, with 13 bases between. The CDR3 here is CAISGVITDTQYF. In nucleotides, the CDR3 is TGTGCCATTTCAGGGGTCATCACAGATACGCAGTATTTT.

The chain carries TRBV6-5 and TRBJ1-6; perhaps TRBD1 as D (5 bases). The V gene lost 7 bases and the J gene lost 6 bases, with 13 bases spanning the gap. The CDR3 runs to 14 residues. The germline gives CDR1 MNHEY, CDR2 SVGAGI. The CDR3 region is CASTSLGGNSPLHF. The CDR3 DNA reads TGTGCCAGCACCTCCCTCGGGGGTAATTCACCCCTCCACTTT.

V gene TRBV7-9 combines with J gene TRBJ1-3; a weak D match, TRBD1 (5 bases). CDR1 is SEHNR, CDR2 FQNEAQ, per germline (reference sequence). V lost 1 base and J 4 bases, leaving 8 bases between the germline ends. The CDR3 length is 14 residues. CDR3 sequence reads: CASSLVGVGNTIYF. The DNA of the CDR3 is TGTGCCAGCAGCTTAGTGGGGGTCGGAAACACCATATATTTT.

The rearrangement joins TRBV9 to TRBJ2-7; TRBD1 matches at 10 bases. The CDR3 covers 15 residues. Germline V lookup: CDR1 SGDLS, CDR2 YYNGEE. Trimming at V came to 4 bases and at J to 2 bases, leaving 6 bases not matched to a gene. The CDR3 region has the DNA TGTGCCAGCAGCCCCTCCGGGACAGGGGCCTACGAGCAGTACTTC. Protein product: CASSPSGTGAYEQYF.

The CDR3 DNA reads TGCGCCAGCAGGTTAGGACAGGGGAACACTGAAGCTTTCTTT. It codes for CASRLGQGNTEAFF. This sequence joins TRBV5-1 and TRBJ1-1, with 8 bases fitting TRBD1. The CDR3 length is 14 residues. Looked up from germline, CDR1 is SGHRS and CDR2 is YFSETQ. After removal of 5 bases from V and 1 base from J, the junction contained 4 bases not matched to a gene.